The 10 T cell receptor beta chains given below trace back to one sample, sequenced in a study of early T cells in non-severe SARS-CoV-2 infection. One entry per CDR3 protein results from TCRdb running MiXCR on the 5' RACE reads. This table holds some 40,000 distinct CDR3 sequences, about 5% found once. Specimen: whole blood. These receptors originate from an adult who was a healthcare worker with PCR-confirmed SARS-CoV-2 infection or an uninfected control (not recorded which).

This clonotype was observed at least ten times. The chain is built from TRBV28 and TRBJ1-4, with 8 nucleotides matching TRBD1. Trimming at V came to 5 bases and at J to 6 bases, leaving 8 bases not matched to a gene. The CDR3 is made up of 15 amino acids. Germline V gene data show CDR1 as MDHEN and CDR2 as SYDVKM. CDR3 in DNA: TGTGCCAGCAGTAAACCAGGGGGCCTCGATGAAAAACTGTTTTTT. Its protein is CASSKPGGLDEKLFF.

This clonotype has ten or more counts. The rearrangement uses TRBV7-2 and TRBJ2-3, with D possibly being TRBD1 or TRBD2 (5 bases each). The V end lost 3 bases, the J end lost 1 base, and 14 bases lay between the germline ends. This CDR3 has 16 amino acids. Germline CDR1 reads SGHTA; CDR2 reads FQGNSA. The CDR3 is CASSFLPGRGTDTQYF. CDR3 bases: TGTGCCAGCAGCTTTCTTCCGGGGCGAGGCACAGATACGCAGTATTTT.

This clonotype was detected many times. The chain is built from TRBV7-3 and TRBJ2-1, with D possibly called TRBD1 or TRBD2 (5 bases each). The V gene lost 3 bases and the J gene lost 7 bases, with 13 bases spanning the gap. The CDR3 has 14 residues. From germline, CDR1 is SGHTA and CDR2 FQGTGA. The CDR3 sequence is CASSFSRDQNEQFF. CDR3 in DNA: TGTGCCAGCAGCTTCAGCCGGGACCAGAATGAGCAGTTCTTC.

This chain connects TRBV4-2 to TRBJ2-3; the match to TRBD2 covers 9 bases. After removal of 4 bases from V and 3 bases from J, the junction contained 11 bases not matched to a gene. This CDR3 contains 17 residues. Germline V CDR1 and CDR2: LGHNA, YNFKEQ. CDR3 nucleotides: TGTGCCAGCAGCCCAAGGTCGACTAGCGGAAAAACAGATACGCAGTATTTT. The encoded protein is CASSPRSTSGKTDTQYF.

This clonotype occurred many times. The chain is built from TRBV20-1 and TRBJ2-5; perhaps TRBD2 as D (7 bases). The CDR3 has 16 residues. Germline V gene sequence: CDR1 DFQATT, CDR2 SNEGSKA (reference sequence). V lost 0 bases to trimming and J lost 2 bases, with 16 bases between them. The CDR3 sequence is CSARDLGGAPQETQYF. The CDR3, as DNA: TGCAGTGCTAGAGATCTGGGGGGGGCCCCTCAAGAGACCCAGTACTTC.

This clonotype was counted many times. This rearrangement joins TRBV10-3 to TRBJ2-1, with TRBD2 matching over 9 bases. After removal of 6 bases from V and 9 bases from J, the junction contained 9 bases not matched to a gene. Germline CDR1 reads ENHRY; CDR2 reads SYGVKD. The CDR3 consists of 14 residues. The CDR3 bases are TGTGCCATCAGACCCGGGACTAGCAGGGCTGAGCAGTTCTTC. It specifies CAIRPGTSRAEQFF.

This sequence joins TRBV2 and TRBJ1-2; D unclear. The CDR3 runs 14 residues. Germline V lookup: CDR1 SNHLY, CDR2 FYNNEI. V lost 4 bases and J lost 6, with 15 bases in between. CDR3 nucleotide sequence: TGTGCCAGCAGTGTCACCATTAAGGCTGATGGCTACACCTTC. Translation gives CASSVTIKADGYTF.

In this sample, this clonotype turned up many times. CDR3 in DNA: TGTGCCAGTAGGAGGGCAGTGCCCAATCAGCCCCAGCATTTT. It is translated as CASRRAVPNQPQHF. V usage is TRBV19 and J usage is TRBJ1-5; D is undetermined. Trimming shortened V by 6 bases and J by 3 bases, and 12 bases separated the two germline ends. Germline CDR1 LNHDA, CDR2 SQIVND (reference sequence). The length of the CDR3 is 14 residues. Together with reference TRBV19 and TRBJ1-5, the CDR3 gives the full variable domain: DGGITQSPKYLFRKEGQNVTLSCEQNLNHDAMYWYRQDPGQGLRLIYYSQIVNDFQKGDIAEGYSVSREKKESFPLTVTSAQKNPTAFYLCASRRAVPNQPQHFGDGTRLSIL.

This clonotype was recorded at least ten times. The chain uses TRBV7-3 and TRBJ1-6; D is possibly TRBD1 (5 bases). Germline V CDR1 and CDR2: SGHTA, FQGTGA. The CDR3 covers 14 residues. Trimming left V 6 bases short and J 8 bases short, with 14 bases between. The CDR3 loop is CASSRGVRDSPLHF. The DNA for the CDR3 is TGTGCCAGCAGTAGAGGGGTGAGAGATTCACCCCTCCACTTT.

At least ten counts were recorded for this clonotype. The rearrangement uses TRBV7-2 and TRBJ2-7, with no clear D. Germline CDR1 is SGHTA and CDR2 is FQGNSA. The CDR3 runs 11 residues. V lost 5 bases and J 3 bases, leaving 5 bases between the germline ends. CDR3 nucleotide sequence: TGTGCCAGCAGCCCGAACTACGAGCAGTACTTC. Translating gives CASSPNYEQYF. Based on the CDR3 plus reference TRBV7-2 and TRBJ2-7, the full variable domain is GAGVSQSPSNKVTEKGKDVELRCDPISGHTALYWYRQSLGQGLEFLIYFQGNSAPDKSGLPSDRFSAERTGGSVSTLTIQRTQQEDSAVYLCASSPNYEQYFGPGTRLTVT.